This entry concerns a single TCR beta chain. Its antigen is as yet unknown. Libraries were prepared by immunoSEQ multiplex PCR; TCRdb keeps only in-frame clonotypes and omits some of them. Of about 140,000 clones in the sample, more than 85% were seen once. The germline gives CDR1 MNHEY, CDR2 SMNVEV (reference sequence). CDR3 length: 14 residues. Trimming removed 7 bases from V and 1 base from J, with 12 bases in between. This sample is part of a study of T cell responses to AZD1222 COVID-19 vaccine. Whole-study findings and limits: Samples come after the peak T cell response, not at day 14. Clonal diversity was possibly underestimated; the donors were predominantly white British and more often female. Close to half of all spike-specific TCRs reportedly target regions of the variants that are unmutated. Spike-specific TCR depth and breadth grew after two AZD1222 doses.

The clonotype comes from an adult who had recovered from COVID-19. The chain recombines TRBV27 with TRBJ2-3; a weak D match, TRBD1 (6 bases). The starting material was peripheral blood, obtained after recovery from COVID-19. The CDR3 here is CASKLGQRTDTQYF. CDR3 bases: TGTGCCAGCAAGTTAGGACAGCGCACAGATACGCAGTATTTT.